This TCR beta chain is drawn from a study of blood T cells in healthy people across ages. Combining a sample-barcoded 5' primer with a J-beta primer mix, a second PCR ran for about 7 to 12 cycles. TCRdb used MiXCR to reprocess the 5' RACE reads, holding one entry per CDR3 protein. The repertoire holds roughly 1,000,000 distinct CDR3 sequences, roughly 24% seen once, with around 0.75% in the top ten. This CDR3 is 14 amino acids long. V was clipped by 1 base and J by 6 bases, with 13 bases between them. These data were also reused for a study on T cells of mothers and their children.

The sequence was obtained from a girl aged 2 to 9 in good health. V usage is TRBV12-3 or TRBV12-4 and J usage is TRBJ2-7, with D unclear. Sequencing was done on a sample of blood. The CDR3 sequence is CASSLVREVSEQYF. The CDR3 DNA reads TGTGCCAGCAGTTTAGTAAGGGAAGTATCCGAGCAGTACTTC.